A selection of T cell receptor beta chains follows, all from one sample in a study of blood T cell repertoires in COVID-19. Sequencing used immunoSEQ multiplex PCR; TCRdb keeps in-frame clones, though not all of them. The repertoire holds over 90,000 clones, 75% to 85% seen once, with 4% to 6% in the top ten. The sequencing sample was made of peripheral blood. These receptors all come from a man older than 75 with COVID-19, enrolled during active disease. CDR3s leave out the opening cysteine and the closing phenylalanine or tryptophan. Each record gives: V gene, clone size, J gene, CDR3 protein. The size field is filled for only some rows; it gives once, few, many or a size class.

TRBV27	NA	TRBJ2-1	ASSAPESNEQF
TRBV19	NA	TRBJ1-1	ASSIGSAEAF
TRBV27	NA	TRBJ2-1	ASSNDLAASYNEQF
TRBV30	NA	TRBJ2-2	TWEANTGTYTGELF
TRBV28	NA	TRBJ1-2	ASRRQGAGGYT
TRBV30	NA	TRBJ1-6	AWSAGINSPLH
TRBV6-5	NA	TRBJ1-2	ASSLTGGYGYT
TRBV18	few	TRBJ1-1	ASSQQGAGTEAF
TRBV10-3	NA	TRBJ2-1	AIRLAGGPI
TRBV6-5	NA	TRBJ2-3	ASSFSGGGTDTQY
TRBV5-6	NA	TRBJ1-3	ASSLRGSPSGNTIY
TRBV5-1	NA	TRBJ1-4	ASSTGTTNEKLF
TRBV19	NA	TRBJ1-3	ASERGSSGNTIY
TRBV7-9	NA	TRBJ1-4	ASSSGQSNEKLF